This TCR beta chain was retrieved from a study of T cell changes during pregnancy in multiple sclerosis. The CDR3 is made up of 15 amino acids. CDR1 SGHRS and CDR2 YFSETQ come from the germline V gene. The ends were cut back, 4 bases at V and 5 bases at J, with 19 bases in the middle. The data were produced by immunoSEQ multiplex PCR, yet TCRdb's version contains in-frame clones alone and is incomplete. The sample consists of roughly 32,000 clones, about 88% of them appearing once. The chain employs TRBV5-1 and TRBJ2-7; tentative D call: TRBD2 (6 bases). Specimen: CD4+ T cells from peripheral blood mononuclear cells, collected in the second trimester of pregnancy. The source of this sequence is a female donor in good health, enrolled as a control in a pregnancy study. CDR3 amino acids: CASSPGGRQVDEQYF. Here the CDR3 DNA reads TGCGCCAGCAGCCCCGGGGGTCGCCAAGTGGACGAGCAGTACTTC.